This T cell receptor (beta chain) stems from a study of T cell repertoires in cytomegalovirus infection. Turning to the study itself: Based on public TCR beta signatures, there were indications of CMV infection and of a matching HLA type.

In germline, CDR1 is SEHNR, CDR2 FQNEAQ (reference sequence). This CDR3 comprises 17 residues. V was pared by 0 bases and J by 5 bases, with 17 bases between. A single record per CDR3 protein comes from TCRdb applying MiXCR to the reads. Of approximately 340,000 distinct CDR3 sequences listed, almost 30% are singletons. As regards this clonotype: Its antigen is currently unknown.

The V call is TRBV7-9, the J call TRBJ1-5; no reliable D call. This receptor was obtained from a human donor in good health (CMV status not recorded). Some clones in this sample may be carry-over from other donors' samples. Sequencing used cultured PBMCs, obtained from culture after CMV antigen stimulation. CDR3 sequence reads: CASSLAPGLKRDQPQHF. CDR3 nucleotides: TGTGCCAGCAGCTTAGCTCCGGGCCTCAAAAGGGATCAGCCCCAGCATTTT. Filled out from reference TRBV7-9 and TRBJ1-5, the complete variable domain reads DTGVSQNPRHKITKRGQNVTFRCDPISEHNRLYWYRQTLGQGPEFLTYFQNEAQLEKSRLLSDRFSAERPKGSFSTLEIQRTEQGDSAMYLCASSLAPGLKRDQPQHFGDGTRLSIL.